This T cell receptor beta chain originates from a study of CD8+CD57+ T cells in acquired aplastic anemia. Background on the study: Sorted CD4+ plus CD8+ cells gave DNA averaging 3.2 ug. Regarding the study as a whole: Shared by patients and controls, 25 to 30 CD8+ CDR3s were abundant in patients.

TCR beta VDJ and CDR3 were profiled, and genomic DNA was the template. MiXCR, applied by TCRdb to the reads, yields one record per CDR3 protein. The data contain tens of thousands of distinct CDR3 sequences, 63% of them singletons. There are many counts of this clonotype. Antigen unknown. Germline V gene sequence: CDR1 MDHEN, CDR2 SYDVKM. This CDR3 is 14 amino acids long. V lost 5 bases to trimming and J lost 11 bases, with 16 bases between them. Only patients with CD8+CD57+ cell expansion on flow cytometry were chosen for sequencing. With no exception, the patients had severe acquired aplastic anemia. This rearrangement joins TRBV28 to TRBJ1-6, with no clear D. The TCR sequence derives from a human donor with aplastic anemia. Sequencing was performed on sorted CD4+, CD8+, or CD8+CD57+ T cells (not recorded which) from PBMCs. The CDR3 DNA follows: TGTGCCAGCAGTATAACGGGCCGGAGGACACCCCTCCACTTT. Its protein product is CASSITGRRTPLHF.